A selection of T cell receptor beta chains follows, all from one sample in a study of T cells after yellow fever vaccination. TCRdb analysed the 5' RACE reads with MiXCR anew, one entry per CDR3 protein. The data contain around 300,000 distinct CDR3 sequences, approximately 4% of them singletons. This material consisted of PBMCs, taken 15 days after the yellow fever booster vaccination. The source is a man aged 18 to 35 who received the YFV17D yellow fever vaccine. Both conserved end residues are part of each CDR3. Fields, in order: J gene, clone size, D gene, V gene, CDR3 DNA, CDR3 protein. A D gene is named only where the DNA matches it firmly. Rows may omit the clone size; those that give it use once, few, many or a size class.

J gene: TRBJ2-1; clone size: NA; D gene: NA; V gene: TRBV5-1; CDR3 DNA: TGCGCCAGCAGCGGGGGCGAGGATGAGCAGTTCTTC; CDR3 protein: CASSGGEDEQFF
J gene: TRBJ2-2; clone size: many; D gene: NA; V gene: TRBV25-1; CDR3 DNA: TGTGCCAGCAGTCACAGCCCGAACACCGGGGAGCTGTTTTTT; CDR3 protein: CASSHSPNTGELFF
J gene: TRBJ1-1; clone size: few; D gene: NA; V gene: TRBV3-1; CDR3 DNA: TGTGCCAGCAGCCAAGAAGGGGGTTGGACTGAAGCTTTCTTT; CDR3 protein: CASSQEGGWTEAFF
J gene: TRBJ1-5; clone size: few; D gene: NA; V gene: TRBV6-5; CDR3 DNA: TGTGCCAGCGGGCGACAGCCTGGCCAGCCCCAGCATTTT; CDR3 protein: CASGRQPGQPQHF
J gene: TRBJ1-2; clone size: few; D gene: NA; V gene: TRBV25-1; CDR3 DNA: TGTGCCAGCAGACCCCGAGTGGGGAATGGCTACACCTTC; CDR3 protein: CASRPRVGNGYTF
J gene: TRBJ1-5; clone size: few; D gene: TRBD1; V gene: TRBV20-1; CDR3 DNA: TGCAGTGCTAGCAAGGGGGCTAATCAGCCCCAGCATTTT; CDR3 protein: CSASKGANQPQHF
J gene: TRBJ2-5; clone size: many; D gene: NA; V gene: TRBV5-1; CDR3 DNA: TGCGCCAGCAGCTTGGAGTACCAAGAGACCCAGTACTTC; CDR3 protein: CASSLEYQETQYF
J gene: TRBJ2-3; clone size: many; D gene: NA; V gene: TRBV11-2; CDR3 DNA: TGTGCCAGCAGCCGGAGGAGGCTCGATCTAGCGGATACGCAGTATTTT; CDR3 protein: CASSRRRLDLADTQYF
J gene: TRBJ2-7; clone size: NA; D gene: NA; V gene: TRBV7-9; CDR3 DNA: TGTGCCAGCACCCGACAACGAGGGGGGGCTAGCTCCTACGAGCAGTACTTC; CDR3 protein: CASTRQRGGASSYEQYF
J gene: TRBJ1-4; clone size: NA; D gene: NA; V gene: TRBV5-4; CDR3 DNA: TGTGCCAGCAGCGACCAGGGGAGGGCTAATGAAAAACTGTTTTTT; CDR3 protein: CASSDQGRANEKLFF
J gene: TRBJ2-1; clone size: many; D gene: TRBD2; V gene: TRBV5-1; CDR3 DNA: TGCGCCAGCACCCCAGGACTAGCCCTATTTGCTGAGCAGTTCTTC; CDR3 protein: CASTPGLALFAEQFF
J gene: TRBJ2-7; clone size: many; D gene: NA; V gene: TRBV4-2; CDR3 DNA: TGTGCCAGCAGCCAAGTAGTTACAGATCCGTACGAGCAGTACTTC; CDR3 protein: CASSQVVTDPYEQYF
J gene: TRBJ1-1; clone size: many; D gene: TRBD1; V gene: TRBV6-5; CDR3 DNA: TGTGCCAGCAGTTACCAACGAGGGACAGGGGGCACTGAAGCTTTCTTT; CDR3 protein: CASSYQRGTGGTEAFF
J gene: TRBJ1-1; clone size: NA; D gene: NA; V gene: TRBV7-3; CDR3 DNA: TGTGCCAGCAGCTTACTCGCTACCGGGGACACTGAAGCTTTCTTT; CDR3 protein: CASSLLATGDTEAFF
J gene: TRBJ1-2; clone size: many; D gene: NA; V gene: TRBV12-3/TRBV12-4; CDR3 DNA: TGTGCCAGCACAAGCACTAACTATGGCTACACCTTC; CDR3 protein: CASTSTNYGYTF
J gene: TRBJ2-5; clone size: many; D gene: TRBD2; V gene: TRBV6-6; CDR3 DNA: TGTGCCAGCAGCCAAGGGACTAGCGGGCGGCAAGAGACCCAGTACTTC; CDR3 protein: CASSQGTSGRQETQYF
J gene: TRBJ2-7; clone size: few; D gene: NA; V gene: TRBV6-6; CDR3 DNA: TGTGCCAGCAGTCCTAAGGGGGACTCAAGATCCTACGAGCAGTACTTC; CDR3 protein: CASSPKGDSRSYEQYF
J gene: TRBJ2-7; clone size: NA; D gene: NA; V gene: TRBV6-6; CDR3 DNA: TGTGCCAGCAGCTTTCCGGGACTGGGCTCCTACGAGCAGTACTTC; CDR3 protein: CASSFPGLGSYEQYF
J gene: TRBJ2-3; clone size: many; D gene: NA; V gene: TRBV4-2; CDR3 DNA: TGTGCCAGCAGCCAAGACCCACCCATTCCAGATACGCAGTATTTT; CDR3 protein: CASSQDPPIPDTQYF
J gene: TRBJ1-2; clone size: many; D gene: NA; V gene: TRBV7-9; CDR3 DNA: TGTGCCAGCAGTTTCAGAGCAGGGGAAGGCTACACCTTC; CDR3 protein: CASSFRAGEGYTF
J gene: TRBJ1-2; clone size: few; D gene: NA; V gene: TRBV6-2/TRBV6-3; CDR3 DNA: TGTGCCAGCCGGCTGGACAGCGTAGCTAACTATGGCTACACCTTC; CDR3 protein: CASRLDSVANYGYTF
J gene: TRBJ1-2; clone size: NA; D gene: TRBD1; V gene: TRBV6-5; CDR3 DNA: TGTGCCAGCAGTACTCGGGACAGGGGAGGTGGCTACACCTTC; CDR3 protein: CASSTRDRGGGYTF
J gene: TRBJ2-1; clone size: many; D gene: TRBD2; V gene: TRBV20-1; CDR3 DNA: TGCAGTGCGAAGGGGGGACTAGCGGCCTACAATGAGCAGTTCTTC; CDR3 protein: CSAKGGLAAYNEQFF
J gene: TRBJ1-2; clone size: many; D gene: NA; V gene: TRBV7-8; CDR3 DNA: TGTGCCAGCAGCCCTTCGGGGGGGGGCGACTATGGCTACACCTTC; CDR3 protein: CASSPSGGGDYGYTF
J gene: TRBJ1-1; clone size: many; D gene: TRBD1; V gene: TRBV7-9; CDR3 DNA: TGTGCCAGCAGCCCTCATAGGGGACAGGGACGGAACACTGAAGCTTTCTTT; CDR3 protein: CASSPHRGQGRNTEAFF
J gene: TRBJ2-2; clone size: NA; D gene: TRBD2; V gene: TRBV5-1; CDR3 DNA: TGCGCCAGCACCTTATCCGGGACTAGCGGGAACACCGGGGAGCTGTTTTTT; CDR3 protein: CASTLSGTSGNTGELFF
J gene: TRBJ2-3; clone size: NA; D gene: NA; V gene: TRBV20-1; CDR3 DNA: TGCAGTGCTAGGTCACAGAACAGGGTCTTCACAGATACGCAGTATTTT; CDR3 protein: CSARSQNRVFTDTQYF
J gene: TRBJ1-1; clone size: NA; D gene: NA; V gene: TRBV18; CDR3 DNA: TGTGCCAGCTCACCTATTAGGACAGCATACCGCAACACTGAAGCTTTCTTT; CDR3 protein: CASSPIRTAYRNTEAFF
J gene: TRBJ1-2; clone size: many; D gene: NA; V gene: TRBV12-3/TRBV12-4; CDR3 DNA: TGTGCCAGCAGCCCAGGGCCAGGGAACTATGGCTACACCTTC; CDR3 protein: CASSPGPGNYGYTF
J gene: TRBJ2-3; clone size: many; D gene: NA; V gene: TRBV6-5; CDR3 DNA: TGTGCCAGCAGTTACGGGACCACAGATACGCAGTATTTT; CDR3 protein: CASSYGTTDTQYF
J gene: TRBJ1-2; clone size: many; D gene: TRBD1; V gene: TRBV15; CDR3 DNA: TGTGCCACCAGCAGGGGACAGGGGGACGGCTACACCTTC; CDR3 protein: CATSRGQGDGYTF
J gene: TRBJ2-1; clone size: few; D gene: NA; V gene: TRBV7-2; CDR3 DNA: TGTGCCAGCGGGCCGGTGCAGCGAGAGCAGTTCTTC; CDR3 protein: CASGPVQREQFF
J gene: TRBJ1-6; clone size: many; D gene: NA; V gene: TRBV23-1; CDR3 DNA: TGCGCCAGCAGTCAATCAAGCTCGCAGGTTGGTTGGACACCCCTCCACTTT; CDR3 protein: CASSQSSSQVGWTPLHF
J gene: TRBJ1-6; clone size: few; D gene: TRBD1; V gene: TRBV18; CDR3 DNA: TGTGCCAGCTCACCTTGGACAGGTGATAATTCACCCCTCCACTTT; CDR3 protein: CASSPWTGDNSPLHF
J gene: TRBJ2-5; clone size: many; D gene: NA; V gene: TRBV7-2; CDR3 DNA: TGTGCCAGCAGCCACGGGACCTCCCTGCAGGAGACCCAGTACTTC; CDR3 protein: CASSHGTSLQETQYF
J gene: TRBJ2-2; clone size: many; D gene: TRBD2; V gene: TRBV20-1; CDR3 DNA: TGCAGTGCTAGAGATCTTAGCGGGGGGCGGGAGCTGTTTTTT; CDR3 protein: CSARDLSGGRELFF
J gene: TRBJ2-3; clone size: few; D gene: NA; V gene: TRBV5-8; CDR3 DNA: TGTGCCAGCAGCTTGGGGTTCATAGATACGCAGTATTTT; CDR3 protein: CASSLGFIDTQYF
J gene: TRBJ1-2; clone size: many; D gene: NA; V gene: TRBV12-3/TRBV12-4; CDR3 DNA: TGTGCCAGCAGCCCGACAGCCCCTAACTATGGCTACACCTTC; CDR3 protein: CASSPTAPNYGYTF